A single sample is the source of the 23 T cell receptor beta chains below, sequenced in a study of PD-L1 blockade in urothelial cancer. Time point defined: pretreatment peripheral blood. Assay: immunoSEQ multiplex PCR; the TCRdb copy retains only in-frame clones and omits some. The sample records approximately 67,000 clones, about 90% being singletons. Specimen: PBMCs, collected around atezolizumab (anti-PD-L1) treatment. These receptor sequences come from a man in his sixties with urothelial cancer.

This clone was counted only a few times. V is TRBV10-2 and J is TRBJ1-2; no firm D call. This CDR3 is built from 13 residues. The V end was cut by 3 bases, the J end by 8 bases, with 13 bases between. CDR1 and CDR2 (germline): WSHSY, SAAADI. The CDR3 bases are TGCGCCAGCAGTGAAAGGACTTTTCACGGCTACACCTTC. It yields the protein CASSERTFHGYTF.

In its sample, this clone was seen once. The CDR3 protein is CSVEDRRTRVETQYF. Here the CDR3 DNA reads TGCAGCGTTGAAGATAGGAGGACTAGAGTAGAGACCCAGTACTTC. J is TRBJ2-5 and V is TRBV29-1; 7 nucleotides line up with TRBD2. Per germline, CDR1 SQVTM and CDR2 ANQGSEA. The length of the CDR3 is 15 residues. V dropped 0 bases and J dropped 4; count of bases not matched to a gene: 8.

V and J are TRBV5-1 and TRBJ1-4, with TRBD1 matching 8 bases. CDR3 length: 15 amino acids. CDR1 is SGHRS and CDR2 is YFSETQ in the germline V gene. Trimming cost V 4 bases and J 6 bases; bases outside gene matches: 8. In DNA form, the CDR3 reads TGCGCCAGCAGCGTTACAGGGGGTAGGGATGAAAAACTGTTTTTT. It is translated as CASSVTGGRDEKLFF. The full variable domain, with the rest looked up from reference TRBV5-1 and TRBJ1-4, is KAGVTQTPRYLIKTRGQQVTLSCSPISGHRSVSWYQQTPGQGLQFLFEYFSETQRNKGNFPGRFSGRQFSNSRSEMNVSTLELGDSALYLCASSVTGGRDEKLFFGSGTQLSVL.

This sequence joins TRBV11-3 and TRBJ1-1; no clear D gene. The ends were cut back, 4 bases at V and 3 bases at J, with 9 bases in the middle. Germline V gene sequence: CDR1 SGHNT, CDR2 YENEEA. The CDR3 is 13 residues long. CDR3 in DNA: TGTGCCAGCAGCTCGGAAGCGGACACTGAAGCTTTCTTT. Translated: CASSSEADTEAFF.

The chain joins TRBV30 to TRBJ1-1; D might be TRBD1 (5 bases). Germline V gives CDR1 GTSNPN, CDR2 SVGIG (reference sequence). This CDR3 contains 15 residues. Trimming left V 4 bases short and J 0 bases short, with 15 bases between. As DNA, the CDR3 is TGTGCCTGGAAGGCGGGGCCCACTCTGAACACTGAAGCTTTCTTT. Protein sequence: CAWKAGPTLNTEAFF.

V is TRBV6-4 and J is TRBJ1-1, with D hard to call. V was clipped by 4 bases and J by 0 bases, with 6 bases between them. This CDR3 comprises 13 residues. Germline V gene data show CDR1 as MRHNA and CDR2 as SNTAGT. CDR3 bases: TGTGCCAGCAGTGCCGAGCTGAACACTGAAGCTTTCTTT. Translating it yields CASSAELNTEAFF.

The genes are TRBV10-3 and TRBJ2-1; TRBD1 aligns across 10 bases. The trim removed 8 bases at V and 1 base at J, leaving 5 bases unmatched. The CDR3 extends over 15 amino acids. CDR1 ENHRY and CDR2 SYGVKD come from the germline V gene. In nucleotides, the CDR3 is TGTGCCATCGGGACAGGGGAAGGTTCCTACAATGAGCAGTTCTTC. This sequence encodes CAIGTGEGSYNEQFF.

The V gene is TRBV5-4, the J gene TRBJ2-3, with 7 bases that match TRBD1. Unmatched junction bases numbered 7, after V lost 2 bases and J lost 1 base. The CDR3 spans 16 residues. Per germline, CDR1 SGHNT and CDR2 YYREEE (reference sequence). The CDR3 protein is CASSLGGRGRTDTQYF. The CDR3 nucleotides read TGTGCCAGCAGCTTAGGGGGCCGGGGCCGCACAGATACGCAGTATTTT.

Here the CDR3 reads CASSESTEYEQYF. The CDR3 nucleotides are TGCGCCAGCAGTGAGTCGACAGAGTACGAGCAGTACTTC. The chain uses TRBV10-1 and TRBJ2-7; maybe TRBD1 (5 bases). Germline CDR1 and CDR2: WNHNN and SYGVQD (reference sequence). This CDR3 comprises 13 residues. V dropped 0 bases and J dropped 4 bases, with 7 bases sitting between them.

In its sample, this clone was seen a few times. The chain combines TRBV27 with TRBJ2-2; TRBD2 aligns across 11 bases. The CDR3 extends over 18 amino acids. The germline CDR1 and CDR2 sequences are MNHEY and SMNVEV (reference sequence). V lost 2 bases and J lost 4; bases outside the gene matches: 9. The CDR3 here is CASSLGLAGGSGTGELFF. CDR3 nucleotide sequence: TGTGCCAGCAGTTTAGGGCTAGCGGGGGGTTCGGGCACCGGGGAGCTGTTTTTT.

The chain couples TRBV30 to TRBJ2-5; D not resolved. The V gene's germline CDR1 is GTSNPN and CDR2 SVGIG (reference sequence). The CDR3 loop spans 15 amino acids. Trimming removed 2 bases at V and 5 bases at J, with 18 bases between. The CDR3 nucleotides are TGTGCCTGGAGTAAAGGCTTAGCCCAGAGGGAGACCCAGTACTTC. Its translation is CAWSKGLAQRETQYF. The variable domain in full, with the rest retrieved from reference TRBV30 and TRBJ2-5, is SQTIHQWPATLVQPVGSPLSLECTVEGTSNPNLYWYRQAAGRGLQLLFYSVGIGQISSEVPQNLSASRPQDRQFILSSKKLLLSDSGFYLCAWSKGLAQRETQYFGPGTRLLVL.

V usage is TRBV14 and J usage is TRBJ1-5; D remains ambiguous. The length of the CDR3 is 14 residues. The germline V and J ends were trimmed by 4 bases and 4 bases, with 11 bases remaining between them. Germline-derived CDR1 and CDR2 are SGHDN and FVKESK. CDR3 in amino acids: CASSRAGINQPQHF. For the CDR3, the DNA is TGTGCCAGCAGCCGAGCAGGTATTAATCAGCCCCAGCATTTT.

The CDR3: CASSYSRTEGNTIYF. The CDR3, as DNA: TGTGCCAGCAGTTACTCGCGGACTGAAGGAAACACCATATATTTT. The chain uses TRBV6-5 and TRBJ1-3; D is ambiguous. Trimming shortened V by 0 bases and J by 4 bases, and 10 bases separated the two germline ends. The CDR3 extends over 15 amino acids. Germline V lookup: CDR1 MNHEY, CDR2 SVGAGI.

The chain is built from TRBV5-1 and TRBJ1-1; D is perhaps TRBD1 (5 bases). The CDR3 extends over 12 amino acids. Germline V CDR1 and CDR2: SGHRS, YFSETQ. Trimming removed 4 bases from V and 8 bases from J, with 12 bases in between. The CDR3 spells CASSLQDSEAFF. The CDR3 region has the DNA TGCGCCAGCAGCCTACAGGATTCCGAAGCTTTCTTT. The full variable domain, rest sourced from reference TRBV5-1 and TRBJ1-1, is KAGVTQTPRYLIKTRGQQVTLSCSPISGHRSVSWYQQTPGQGLQFLFEYFSETQRNKGNFPGRFSGRQFSNSRSEMNVSTLELGDSALYLCASSLQDSEAFFGQGTRLTVV.

This rearrangement joins TRBV7-8 to TRBJ1-5; D remains unclear. Germline V lookup: CDR1 SGHVS, CDR2 FQNEAQ. The CDR3 length is 15 residues. V lost 4 bases, J lost 0 bases, and 10 bases lay in between. For the CDR3, the DNA is TGTGCCAGCAGCTCCCAGAGGGCTAGCAATCAGCCCCAGCATTTT. Residues: CASSSQRASNQPQHF.

The rearrangement joins TRBV6-5 to TRBJ2-1; the D gene is possibly TRBD2 (8 bases). This CDR3 has 14 amino acids. V was pared by 6 bases and J by 9 bases, with 18 bases between. Germline V gives CDR1 MNHEY, CDR2 SVGAGI. The CDR3 bases are TGTGCCAGCAGGGACTCGGGAGGGGGCAGTGAGCAGTTCTTC. It encodes CASRDSGGGSEQFF.

V is TRBV10-2 and J is TRBJ2-2; 10 nucleotides align to TRBD2. CDR1 is WSHSY and CDR2 is SAAADI in the germline V gene. The CDR3 has 16 amino acids. Trimming at V came to 6 bases and at J to 3 bases, leaving 7 bases not matched to a gene. CDR3 in amino acids: CASRTSGGAHTGELFF. DNA of the CDR3: TGCGCCAGCAGAACAAGCGGGGGGGCCCACACCGGGGAGCTGTTTTTT.

This rearrangement joins TRBV7-9 to TRBJ1-2, with 9 positions matching TRBD1. Germline-derived CDR1 and CDR2 are SEHNR and FQNEAQ (reference sequence). The CDR3 spans 15 residues. Germline trimming cut 0 bases from V and 12 bases from J; bases unmatched to any gene: 11. CDR3 protein: CASSLALMAQGAHTF. The CDR3, as DNA: TGTGCCAGCAGCTTAGCTTTGATGGCACAGGGGGCACACACCTTC.

This clone occurred once. This chain connects TRBV28 to TRBJ2-1; 7 bases match TRBD1. The germline V gene encodes CDR1 MDHEN and CDR2 SYDVKM. V gave up 3 bases and J gave up 8 bases; unmatched junction bases: 10. CDR3 size: 15 residues. Here the CDR3 DNA reads TGTGCCAGCAGTTTCTTCGACAGGGTTGTGGATGAGCAGTTCTTC. It codes for CASSFFDRVVDEQFF.

This clone showed up just once. V is TRBV10-1 and J is TRBJ2-5, with 9 bases lining up with TRBD1. Per the germline V gene, CDR1 is WNHNN and CDR2 is SYGVQD (reference sequence). This CDR3 contains 15 residues. V gave up 2 bases and J gave up 1 base; unmatched junction bases: 2. CDR3: CASSERTGAQETQYF. The CDR3 coding sequence is TGCGCCAGCAGTGAGAGGACAGGGGCCCAAGAGACCCAGTACTTC.

The gene calls are TRBV5-5 and TRBJ1-5, with D unclear. The CDR3 has 15 residues. Trimming removed 2 bases from V and 3 bases from J, with 12 bases in between. Germline loops: CDR1 SGHKS, CDR2 YYEKEE (reference sequence). Here the CDR3 DNA reads TGTGCCAGCAGCTTTTCCGAGGCCCTCAATCAGCCCCAGCATTTT. Its translation is CASSFSEALNQPQHF.

In this sample, this clone turned up once. The chain has TRBV5-1 and TRBJ2-3; D may be TRBD1 (6 bases). The V gene lost 0 bases and the J gene lost 1 base, with 12 bases spanning the gap. This CDR3 region has 16 residues. Germline loops: CDR1 SGHRS, CDR2 YFSETQ. The CDR3 DNA follows: TGCGCCAGCAGCTTGGGGGGGCTAGCCGGCACAGATACGCAGTATTTT. This translates into CASSLGGLAGTDTQYF.

V and J are TRBV11-2 and TRBJ1-1; the match to TRBD1 covers 8 bases. The germline V gene has CDR1 SGHAT and CDR2 FQNNGV. This CDR3 comprises 15 residues. With 6 bases clipped from V and 1 base from J, the junction kept 7 bases outside the gene matches. This CDR3 is CASRGIRGQNTEAFF. The CDR3, as DNA: TGTGCCAGCAGGGGAATCAGGGGGCAGAACACTGAAGCTTTCTTT.